These 26 T cell receptor beta chains came from one sample sequenced in a study of OX40 agonist ivuxolimab in advanced cancers. The assay was immunoSEQ multiplex PCR, and TCRdb's table has in-frame clones only and misses some. The data show about 65,000 clones, roughly 84% seen once. The sequenced sample was CD4+ or CD8+ T cells sorted from blood, obtained in a trial of the OX40 agonist ivuxolimab. Every receptor here comes from an adult with an advanced solid tumor such as melanoma, head and neck, liver or kidney cancer.

This clone was seen a single time. The V call is TRBV7-9, the J call TRBJ1-6; no reliable D call. CDR1 and CDR2 (germline): SEHNR, FQNEAQ (reference sequence). The CDR3 spans 14 residues. Trimming took off 5 bases at V and 6 bases at J, with 11 bases between the two ends. For the CDR3, the DNA is TGTGCCAGCAGCACAAGCGGACCTAATTCACCCCTCCACTTT. It translates to CASSTSGPNSPLHF. The variable domain in full, with the rest retrieved from reference TRBV7-9 and TRBJ1-6, is DTGVSQNPRHKITKRGQNVTFRCDPISEHNRLYWYRQTLGQGPEFLTYFQNEAQLEKSRLLSDRFSAERPKGSFSTLEIQRTEQGDSAMYLCASSTSGPNSPLHFGNGTRLTVT.

V and J are TRBV13 and TRBJ1-2; the match to TRBD1 covers 8 bases. The trim removed 1 base at V and 8 bases at J, leaving 6 bases unmatched. CDR3 length: 14 amino acids. CDR1 is PRHDT, CDR2 FYEKMQ, per germline (reference sequence). The CDR3 DNA reads TGTGCCAGCAGCTTAGAGGGCAGGGGGCGCGGCTACACCTTC. This translates into CASSLEGRGRGYTF.

This chain links TRBV9 with TRBJ2-1; 8 nucleotides line up with TRBD1. The CDR3 length is 13 residues. V trimming: 4 bases; J trimming: 9 bases; junction bases outside the gene matches: 6. The germline gives CDR1 SGDLS, CDR2 YYNGEE. Written as DNA, the CDR3 is TGTGCCAGCAGCAAGGACAGGGAAGGTGAGCAGTTCTTC. Its translation is CASSKDREGEQFF. The whole variable domain, filled in from reference TRBV9 and TRBJ2-1, reads DSGVTQTPKHLITATGQRVTLRCSPRSGDLSVYWYQQSLDQGLQFLIQYYNGEERAKGNILERFSAQQFPDLHSELNLSSLELGDSALYFCASSKDREGEQFFGPGTRLTVL.

This clone was counted a single time. The chain combines TRBV27 with TRBJ2-4; TRBD2 is a possible D gene (6 bases). The V end lost 6 bases, the J end lost 6 bases, and 12 bases lay between the germline ends. The CDR3 extends over 13 amino acids. Germline V gene data show CDR1 as MNHEY and CDR2 as SMNVEV (reference sequence). The CDR3 sequence: CASRPGGRNIQYF. CDR3 bases: TGTGCCAGCAGACCCGGGGGTAGAAACATTCAGTACTTC.

This sequence joins TRBV29-1 and TRBJ1-5, with TRBD1 as a possible D gene (5 bases). Germline V lookup: CDR1 SQVTM, CDR2 ANQGSEA. V lost 4 bases to trimming and J lost 3 bases, with 10 bases between them. There are 13 residues in the CDR3. The CDR3 sequence is CSVVSGDNQPQHF. The CDR3 coding sequence is TGCAGCGTTGTATCGGGGGACAATCAGCCCCAGCATTTT.

This clone came up once. The chain links TRBV6-5 to TRBJ1-2, with D possibly TRBD1 on 6 matching bases. The V end lost 5 bases, the J end lost 3 bases, and 13 bases lay between the germline ends. CDR1 MNHEY and CDR2 SVGAGI come from the germline V gene. CDR3 length: 14 residues. The CDR3 region is CASSTGTRDYGYTF. CDR3 in DNA: TGTGCCAGCAGTACAGGGACGAGGGACTATGGCTACACCTTC.

V and J are TRBV10-3 and TRBJ1-3; weak D call: TRBD1 (5 bases). V lost 4 bases, J lost 2 bases, and 6 bases lay in between. Germline lookup yields CDR1 ENHRY and CDR2 SYGVKD. This CDR3 comprises 13 residues. Written as DNA, the CDR3 is TGTGCCATCAGTGTACAGGCTGGAAACACCATATATTTT. Amino acid sequence: CAISVQAGNTIYF.

The chain has TRBV11-2 and TRBJ2-2; D is ambiguous. V was trimmed by 5 bases and J by 3 bases, leaving 13 bases between them. Looked up from germline, CDR1 is SGHAT and CDR2 is FQNNGV. The CDR3 extends over 15 amino acids. CDR3: CASSRESVYTGELFF. The CDR3 nucleotides are TGTGCCAGCAGCCGAGAAAGCGTGTACACCGGGGAGCTGTTTTTT.

CDR3 loop: CASWSTGGNEQFF. In nucleotides, the CDR3 is TGCGCCAGCTGGTCGACAGGGGGCAATGAGCAGTTCTTC. This chain connects TRBV5-1 to TRBJ2-1; TRBD1 matches 9 bases. CDR3 length equals 13 residues. CDR1 is SGHRS, CDR2 YFSETQ, per germline. Unmatched junction bases numbered 5, after V lost 7 bases and J lost 6 bases.

The chain combines TRBV18 with TRBJ2-1; TRBD1 aligns across 8 bases. Trimming cost V 0 bases and J 7 bases; bases outside gene matches: 5. This CDR3 contains 15 residues. Per germline, CDR1 KGHSH and CDR2 LQKENI. CDR3 loop: CASSPPLQGGNEQFF. In DNA form, the CDR3 reads TGTGCCAGCTCACCACCGCTACAGGGGGGAAATGAGCAGTTCTTC.

The genes are TRBV19 and TRBJ2-1; 10 bases are shared with TRBD2. The CDR3 runs to 15 residues. CDR1 is LNHDA and CDR2 is SQIVND in the germline V gene (reference sequence). V trimming: 2 bases; J trimming: 9 bases; junction bases outside the gene matches: 7. The CDR3 DNA follows: TGTGCCAGTAGTATACTAGCGGGGGCCCAAGGTGAGCAGTTCTTC. It codes for CASSILAGAQGEQFF.

A single count supports this clone. V usage is TRBV9 and J usage is TRBJ2-1; D call uncertain. Germline lookup yields CDR1 SGDLS and CDR2 YYNGEE. V was trimmed by 2 bases and J by 4 bases, leaving 13 bases between them. This CDR3 comprises 15 residues. DNA of the CDR3: TGTGCCAGCAGCGTTCAGGCTCTAAAGTACAATGAGCAGTTCTTC. Translated, it gives CASSVQALKYNEQFF.

The CDR3, as DNA: TGCGCCAGCACTCGACTAGCGGGGGGGATCGATGAGCAGTTCTTC. This sequence encodes CASTRLAGGIDEQFF. The chain uses TRBV5-1 and TRBJ2-1; 14 bases match TRBD2. Germline V lookup: CDR1 SGHRS, CDR2 YFSETQ. V dropped 6 bases and J dropped 8; count of bases not matched to a gene: 7. The CDR3 spans 15 residues. The full variable domain, completed using reference TRBV5-1 and TRBJ2-1, is KAGVTQTPRYLIKTRGQQVTLSCSPISGHRSVSWYQQTPGQGLQFLFEYFSETQRNKGNFPGRFSGRQFSNSRSEMNVSTLELGDSALYLCASTRLAGGIDEQFFGPGTRLTVL.

The J gene is TRBJ2-1, the V gene TRBV14; D unclear. V was shortened by 0 bases and J by 7 bases, with 7 bases between the two germline ends. Germline CDR1 is SGHDN and CDR2 is FVKESK. The CDR3 length is 13 residues. The CDR3 region has the DNA TGTGCCAGCAGCCAAGATAAATGGAATGAGCAGTTCTTC. Protein sequence: CASSQDKWNEQFF.

The V gene is TRBV14, the J gene TRBJ2-7; D unresolved. Germline values: CDR1 SGHDN, CDR2 FVKESK. The CDR3 covers 12 residues. V dropped 6 bases and J dropped 9 bases, with 15 bases sitting between them. CDR3 amino acids: CASSRKPERQYF. CDR3 DNA sequence: TGTGCCAGCAGTCGAAAGCCGGAGCGGCAGTACTTC.

This chain links TRBV5-5 with TRBJ1-6, with D uncertain. The germline V gene encodes CDR1 SGHKS and CDR2 YYEKEE (reference sequence). The CDR3 consists of 13 residues. Trimming removed 0 bases at V and 5 bases at J, with 3 bases between. The chain's CDR3 is CASSLEDNSPLHF. In DNA, the CDR3 is TGTGCCAGCAGCTTGGAGGATAATTCACCCCTCCACTTT.

This sequence joins TRBV7-9 and TRBJ1-4; 8 bases match TRBD1. Germline V CDR1 and CDR2: SEHNR, FQNEAQ (reference sequence). Germline trimming cut 1 base from V and 6 bases from J; bases unmatched to any gene: 7. The CDR3 runs to 16 residues. The CDR3 here is CASSLGFGQGHEKLFF. The CDR3 DNA follows: TGTGCCAGCAGCTTAGGTTTCGGACAGGGACATGAAAAACTGTTTTTT.

The chain employs TRBV5-6 and TRBJ1-1, with a tentative D call TRBD1 (5 bases). There are 14 residues in the CDR3. V was pared by 4 bases and J by 8 bases, with 18 bases between. Per germline, CDR1 SGHDT and CDR2 YYEEEE. In DNA, the CDR3 is TGTGCCAGCAGCCAATACGGGGACCGGAGCGAAGCTTTCTTT. As protein: CASSQYGDRSEAFF.

The chain carries TRBV30 and TRBJ1-2; no clear D gene. CDR3 length: 13 amino acids. Trimming took off 5 bases at V and 4 bases at J, with 14 bases between the two ends. Germline V gene data show CDR1 as GTSNPN and CDR2 as SVGIG (reference sequence). The chain's CDR3 is CAWVGAGGYGYTF. Here the CDR3 DNA reads TGTGCCTGGGTAGGAGCAGGAGGCTATGGCTACACCTTC.

This rearrangement joins TRBV27 to TRBJ2-6, with no clear D. V was trimmed by 2 bases and J by 2 bases, leaving 1 base between them. The CDR3 runs to 13 residues. The germline CDR1 and CDR2 sequences are MNHEY and SMNVEV (reference sequence). The CDR3 region is CASSLAGANVLTF. In DNA form, the CDR3 reads TGTGCCAGCAGTTTAGCTGGGGCCAACGTCCTGACTTTC.

The chain recombines TRBV9 with TRBJ1-2; TRBD1 aligns across 7 bases. Germline CDR1 and CDR2: SGDLS and YYNGEE. V shed 3 bases and J 4 bases; nucleotides not matched to a gene: 6. This CDR3 contains 14 residues. This CDR3 is CASSDRQGGYGYTF. The DNA of the CDR3 is TGTGCCAGCAGCGACCGACAGGGCGGCTATGGCTACACCTTC.

CDR3 coding DNA: TGTGCCTGGAGTCGACCGAGCTCTGGAAACACCATATATTTT. It codes for CAWSRPSSGNTIYF. The chain combines TRBV30 with TRBJ1-3; D is unresolved. Looked up from germline, CDR1 is GTSNPN and CDR2 is SVGIG (reference sequence). Trimming took off 2 bases at V and 0 bases at J, with 8 bases between the two ends. There are 14 residues in the CDR3.

The CDR3 reads CASSSRRPKNIQYF. The CDR3, as DNA: TGTGCCAGCAGCTCACGACGCCCCAAAAACATTCAGTACTTC. The chain uses TRBV11-3 and TRBJ2-4; no clear D gene. Deletions cut 4 bases from V and 2 bases from J, with 9 bases between. The germline CDR1 and CDR2 sequences are SGHNT and YENEEA. This CDR3 is 14 amino acids long.

V gene TRBV5-1 combines with J gene TRBJ1-6; D is ambiguous. With 4 bases removed from V and 7 bases from J, the gap between germline ends came to 12 bases. This CDR3 region has 14 residues. Germline V gene data show CDR1 as SGHRS and CDR2 as YFSETQ. The CDR3 nucleotides read TGCGCCAGCAGCGCAAAAGGCATGAATTCACCCCTCCACTTT. The encoded protein is CASSAKGMNSPLHF.

This chain uses TRBV5-1 with TRBJ2-7; the D gene is possibly TRBD1 (6 bases). Germline CDR1 and CDR2: SGHRS and YFSETQ. With 4 bases removed from V and 0 bases from J, the gap between germline ends came to 14 bases. The length of the CDR3 is 15 residues. The DNA of the CDR3 is TGCGCCAGCAGCCTCTCCGGGACAAGCTCCTACGAGCAGTACTTC. This gives the protein CASSLSGTSSYEQYF.

J is TRBJ2-3 and V is TRBV18; D may be TRBD2 (7 bases). V was cut by 2 bases and J by 2 bases, with 8 bases left in between. The CDR3 runs 14 residues. CDR1 is KGHSH, CDR2 LQKENI, per germline. CDR3 DNA sequence: TGTGCCAGCTCACCAGCGGGGGCCACAGATACGCAGTATTTT. Encoded protein: CASSPAGATDTQYF.